Listed below are T cell receptor beta chains from one sample, sequenced in a study of cytomegalovirus exposure and HLA in healthy donors. Measured with immunoSEQ multiplex PCR; TCRdb has only the in-frame clones, and not every one. Of some 45,000 clones detected, roughly 69% appear once; the ten largest clones hold 3% to 4%. The sample taken for sequencing was PBMCs. The receptors originated from a woman aged 25 to 39 in good health and CMV-seronegative. Both conserved end residues are part of each CDR3. Fields, in order: clone size, D gene, V gene, J gene, CDR3 protein, CDR3 DNA. A D gene is named only where the DNA matches it firmly. Clone size is stated in some rows and not others, as once, few, many or a class when expanded.

clone size: once
D gene: TRBD2
V gene: TRBV2
J gene: TRBJ2-7
CDR3 protein: CASRQLAGGPYEQYF
CDR3 DNA: TGTGCCAGCAGACAGTTGGCGGGAGGGCCCTACGAGCAGTACTTC

clone size: .
D gene: .
V gene: TRBV28
J gene: TRBJ2-7
CDR3 protein: CASSLGQVPYEQYF
CDR3 DNA: TGTGCCAGCAGTTTAGGGCAGGTCCCCTACGAGCAGTACTTC

clone size: .
D gene: .
V gene: TRBV6-4
J gene: TRBJ2-2
CDR3 protein: CASNMGGLEHGELFF
CDR3 DNA: TGTGCCAGCAATATGGGAGGCCTCGAACACGGGGAGCTGTTTTTT

clone size: .
D gene: .
V gene: TRBV6-5
J gene: TRBJ2-3
CDR3 protein: CASRRLRGTDTQYF
CDR3 DNA: TGTGCCAGCAGGCGTTTGCGGGGCACAGATACGCAGTATTTT

clone size: few
D gene: TRBD1
V gene: TRBV7-9
J gene: TRBJ2-3
CDR3 protein: CASRPGTGGPDTQYF
CDR3 DNA: TGTGCCAGCAGGCCCGGGACAGGGGGCCCAGATACGCAGTATTTT

clone size: .
D gene: .
V gene: TRBV6-5
J gene: TRBJ2-2
CDR3 protein: CASIAGNTGELFF
CDR3 DNA: TGTGCCAGCATTGCGGGGAACACCGGGGAGCTGTTTTTT

clone size: .
D gene: .
V gene: TRBV27
J gene: TRBJ2-1
CDR3 protein: CASSLSNGRNEQFF
CDR3 DNA: TGTGCCAGCAGTTTATCGAACGGTCGCAATGAGCAGTTCTTC

clone size: .
D gene: .
V gene: TRBV7-4
J gene: TRBJ1-4
CDR3 protein: CASSSRGNATNEKLFF
CDR3 DNA: TGTGCCAGCAGCTCCAGGGGAAATGCAACTAATGAAAAACTGTTTTTT

clone size: few
D gene: TRBD1
V gene: TRBV5-1
J gene: TRBJ1-4
CDR3 protein: CASSPTGTGAEKLFF
CDR3 DNA: TGCGCCAGCAGCCCGACCGGGACAGGCGCTGAAAAACTGTTTTTT

clone size: few
D gene: .
V gene: TRBV7-3
J gene: TRBJ2-5
CDR3 protein: CASSLTPEETQYF
CDR3 DNA: TGTGCCAGCAGCTTAACCCCCGAAGAGACCCAGTACTTC

clone size: .
D gene: TRBD1
V gene: TRBV6-5
J gene: TRBJ1-2
CDR3 protein: CASIDRVSGYTF
CDR3 DNA: TGTGCCAGCATCGACAGGGTTTCTGGCTACACCTTC

clone size: few
D gene: TRBD1
V gene: TRBV29-1
J gene: TRBJ1-1
CDR3 protein: CSGHYPGGSTEAFF
CDR3 DNA: TGCAGCGGTCATTACCCAGGGGGGAGCACTGAAGCTTTCTTT

clone size: .
D gene: .
V gene: TRBV15
J gene: TRBJ2-2
CDR3 protein: CATRTGNTGELFF
CDR3 DNA: TGTGCCACCAGGACAGGGAACACCGGGGAGCTGTTTTTT

clone size: few
D gene: .
V gene: TRBV2
J gene: TRBJ2-6
CDR3 protein: CASSVQGYGANVLTF
CDR3 DNA: TGTGCCAGCAGTGTGCAGGGTTATGGGGCCAACGTCCTGACTTTC

clone size: .
D gene: TRBD2
V gene: TRBV30
J gene: TRBJ2-7
CDR3 protein: CAWSVGRDYAYEQYF
CDR3 DNA: TGTGCCTGGAGTGTAGGGCGGGACTACGCCTACGAGCAGTACTTC

clone size: .
D gene: .
V gene: TRBV28
J gene: TRBJ1-2
CDR3 protein: CASSLGQKWVSYTF
CDR3 DNA: TGTGCCAGCAGCTTGGGGCAAAAATGGGTGAGCTACACCTTC

clone size: .
D gene: TRBD1
V gene: TRBV6-5
J gene: TRBJ1-1
CDR3 protein: CASSYVAGGFGTEAFF
CDR3 DNA: TGTGCCAGCAGTTACGTGGCAGGGGGCTTTGGGACTGAAGCTTTCTTT

clone size: .
D gene: .
V gene: TRBV2
J gene: TRBJ1-6
CDR3 protein: CASSGSGTSNSPLHF
CDR3 DNA: TGTGCCAGCAGTGGGTCTGGGACTTCTAATTCACCCCTCCACTTT

clone size: .
D gene: .
V gene: TRBV29-1
J gene: TRBJ2-7
CDR3 protein: CSAATGSSYEQYF
CDR3 DNA: TGCAGCGCTGCGACGGGGAGCTCCTACGAGCAGTACTTC

clone size: .
D gene: .
V gene: TRBV5-1
J gene: TRBJ1-4
CDR3 protein: CASSLVGSLDEKLFF
CDR3 DNA: TGCGCCAGCAGCTTGGTGGGCAGTTTAGATGAAAAACTGTTTTTT

clone size: few
D gene: TRBD1
V gene: TRBV6-4
J gene: TRBJ1-1
CDR3 protein: CASSPGQENTEAFF
CDR3 DNA: TGTGCCAGCAGTCCGGGACAGGAGAACACTGAAGCTTTCTTT

clone size: once
D gene: .
V gene: TRBV11-2
J gene: TRBJ1-2
CDR3 protein: CASSLVEGYGYTF
CDR3 DNA: TGTGCCAGCAGCTTAGTTGAGGGTTACGGCTACACCTTC

clone size: .
D gene: TRBD1
V gene: TRBV28
J gene: TRBJ2-3
CDR3 protein: CASSLGGQGADTQYF
CDR3 DNA: TGTGCCAGCAGTTTGGGTGGACAGGGGGCAGATACGCAGTATTTT

clone size: .
D gene: TRBD1
V gene: TRBV6-6
J gene: TRBJ1-5
CDR3 protein: CASSPEETGDQPQHF
CDR3 DNA: TGTGCCAGCAGTCCCGAGGAAACAGGGGATCAGCCCCAGCATTTT

clone size: .
D gene: .
V gene: TRBV18
J gene: TRBJ1-1
CDR3 protein: CASSTSSTEAFF
CDR3 DNA: TGTGCCAGCTCCACAAGTTCCACTGAAGCTTTCTTT

clone size: .
D gene: .
V gene: TRBV5-1
J gene: TRBJ2-7
CDR3 protein: CASSLAPGVDYEQYF
CDR3 DNA: TGCGCCAGCAGCTTGGCCCCAGGGGTGGACTACGAGCAGTACTTC

clone size: .
D gene: TRBD1
V gene: TRBV5-1
J gene: TRBJ1-3
CDR3 protein: CASSLTGGSGNTIYF
CDR3 DNA: TGCGCCAGCAGCTTGACAGGGGGCAGCGGAAACACCATATATTTT

clone size: .
D gene: .
V gene: TRBV13
J gene: TRBJ2-3
CDR3 protein: CASSPRDVNTQYF
CDR3 DNA: TGTGCCAGCAGCCCGCGCGATGTGAATACGCAGTATTTT

clone size: .
D gene: TRBD2
V gene: TRBV25-1
J gene: TRBJ2-7
CDR3 protein: CASSDSGVVYEQYF
CDR3 DNA: TGTGCCAGCAGTGACAGCGGGGTGGTCTACGAGCAGTACTTC

clone size: .
D gene: TRBD1
V gene: TRBV28
J gene: TRBJ2-3
CDR3 protein: CASSTGGTQYF
CDR3 DNA: TGTGCCAGCAGTACAGGGGGCACGCAGTATTTT

clone size: .
D gene: .
V gene: TRBV7-8
J gene: TRBJ1-2
CDR3 protein: CASSLGEQFGYTF
CDR3 DNA: TGTGCCAGCAGCTTAGGGGAGCAATTTGGCTACACCTTC

clone size: .
D gene: .
V gene: TRBV7-9
J gene: TRBJ2-7
CDR3 protein: CASSPGSGELDEQYF
CDR3 DNA: TGTGCCAGCAGCCCCGGCTCGGGAGAATTGGACGAGCAGTACTTC

clone size: .
D gene: .
V gene: TRBV29-1
J gene: TRBJ1-1
CDR3 protein: CSVTTSREWNTEAFF
CDR3 DNA: TGCAGCGTTACTACCTCCCGGGAGTGGAACACTGAAGCTTTCTTT

clone size: .
D gene: .
V gene: TRBV7-3
J gene: TRBJ1-2
CDR3 protein: CASSLSGGLNYGYTF
CDR3 DNA: TGTGCCAGCAGCTTAAGCGGGGGGCTCAACTATGGCTACACCTTC

clone size: .
D gene: TRBD1
V gene: TRBV5-8
J gene: TRBJ1-5
CDR3 protein: CASSFGQGGGSSNQPQHF
CDR3 DNA: TGTGCCAGCAGCTTTGGACAGGGGGGAGGAAGTAGCAATCAGCCCCAGCATTTT

clone size: .
D gene: TRBD1
V gene: TRBV18
J gene: TRBJ1-5
CDR3 protein: CASSPGTGGLQPQHF
CDR3 DNA: TGTGCCAGCTCACCTGGGACAGGGGGTCTTCAGCCCCAGCATTTT

clone size: .
D gene: TRBD2
V gene: TRBV10-2
J gene: TRBJ2-5
CDR3 protein: CASTTGLAEYQETQYF
CDR3 DNA: TGCGCCAGCACCACGGGACTAGCGGAGTACCAAGAGACCCAGTACTTC

clone size: few
D gene: .
V gene: TRBV6-1
J gene: TRBJ1-6
CDR3 protein: CASSGSEGGNSPLHF
CDR3 DNA: TGTGCCAGCAGCGGCAGCGAGGGGGGGAATTCACCCCTCCACTTT

clone size: .
D gene: .
V gene: TRBV30
J gene: TRBJ2-7
CDR3 protein: CAWSSNSYEQYF
CDR3 DNA: TGTGCCTGGAGTTCCAACTCCTACGAGCAGTACTTC

clone size: few
D gene: TRBD1
V gene: TRBV28
J gene: TRBJ2-7
CDR3 protein: CASRGTGAYEQYF
CDR3 DNA: TGTGCCAGCAGAGGGACAGGGGCCTACGAGCAGTACTTC

clone size: .
D gene: .
V gene: TRBV30
J gene: TRBJ2-3
CDR3 protein: CAWTPPARSTDTQYF
CDR3 DNA: TGTGCCTGGACCCCTCCGGCCAGGTCGACAGATACGCAGTATTTT